Shown below are 19 T cell receptor beta chains from a single sample sequenced in a study of T cells expressing NK-cell markers. TCRdb reprocessed the 5' RACE reads; each CDR3 protein has one entry and no DNA is given. The sample totals about 550,000 distinct CDR3 sequences. The sample consisted of blood T cells: a sorted CD56 or NKG2C T cell subset, CD4+ or CD8+ T cells, or bulk PBMC T cells (not recorded which). The receptor source for this set is a man younger than 35 in good health.

The V and J genes are TRBV11-2 and TRBJ2-3; without DNA, the TCRdb call of TRBD2 cannot be checked. Looked up from germline, CDR1 is SGHAT and CDR2 is FQNNGV. CDR3 length: 16 amino acids. The CDR3 is CASSLPSGYHTDTQYF.

V is TRBV5-1 and J is TRBJ1-4; TCRdb indicates TRBD1, and absent DNA this call remains unverified. The CDR3 has 16 residues. Per the germline V gene, CDR1 is SGHRS and CDR2 is YFSETQ. The CDR3 reads CASSTDPSRANEKLFF.

The chain uses TRBV7-8 and TRBJ2-1; there is no DNA to check the TCRdb D call of TRBD2. The CDR3 extends over 20 amino acids. From germline, CDR1 is SGHVS and CDR2 FQNEAQ. CDR3 residues: CASSSTETGLRMAPYNEQFF.

This sequence joins TRBV7-8 and TRBJ2-3. From germline, CDR1 is SGHVS and CDR2 FQNEAQ. This CDR3 comprises 15 residues. The CDR3 here is CASSWGLVGTDTQYF.

The J gene is TRBJ2-1, the V gene TRBV3-1. CDR1 LGHDT and CDR2 YNNKEL come from the germline V gene (reference sequence). This CDR3 region has 14 residues. CDR3 loop: CASSQDGFGNEQFF.

The chain couples TRBV12-3 or TRBV12-4 to TRBJ2-1; TCRdb's assignment of TRBD2 cannot be checked, as there is no DNA. The length of the CDR3 is 15 residues. Here the CDR3 reads CASSPLRTSVHEQFF.

This rearrangement joins TRBV11-2 to TRBJ2-1; with no DNA, the TCRdb D assignment of TRBD2 cannot be verified. The CDR3 has 15 residues. Germline V CDR1 and CDR2: SGHAT, FQNNGV. This CDR3 is CASSPRPGSDNEQFF.

The chain recombines TRBV7-9 with TRBJ2-7; the D call of TRBD2 rests on TCRdb alone, since no DNA is present to check it. The germline V gene encodes CDR1 SEHNR and CDR2 FQNEAQ (reference sequence). This CDR3 has 15 residues. CDR3 residues: CASSSGLAYSYEQYF.

This chain joins TRBV20-1 and TRBJ1-2; TCRdb outputs TRBD1, but without DNA this stays unchecked. The CDR3 loop spans 13 amino acids. Looked up from germline, CDR1 is DFQATT and CDR2 is SNEGSKA (reference sequence). The CDR3 loop is CSATKGPRDGYTF.

The chain uses TRBV3-1 and TRBJ2-1; the D call of TRBD1 rests on TCRdb alone, since no DNA is present to check it. CDR1 and CDR2 (germline): LGHDT, YNNKEL (reference sequence). CDR3 length: 16 residues. The CDR3 region is CASSRGTGGLGNEQFF.

The chain joins TRBV24-1 to TRBJ2-2. CDR1 and CDR2 (germline): KGHDR, SFDVKD. The CDR3 is 14 residues long. The CDR3 is CATSDFAGPGELFF.

CDR3 protein: CASSSTGSYSNQPQHF. The rearrangement links TRBV18 to TRBJ1-5; TCRdb returns TRBD1, unconfirmable since there is no DNA. Germline CDR1 KGHSH, CDR2 LQKENI. The CDR3 runs 16 residues.

V usage is TRBV29-1 and J usage is TRBJ2-7; as DNA is missing, the TRBD1 call by TCRdb cannot be tested. This CDR3 is 13 amino acids long. Germline V gene lookup returns CDR1 SQVTM and CDR2 ANQGSEA. CDR3 sequence reads: CSVRSGRSYEQYF.

The rearrangement joins TRBV6-2 or TRBV6-3 to TRBJ2-2; TCRdb reports TRBD1, a call that lacks DNA to check it against. The CDR3 consists of 16 residues. The germline V gene has CDR1 MNHEY and CDR2 SVGEGT. CDR3 sequence reads: CASSREGTGFSGELFF.

The chain has TRBV7-2 and TRBJ2-3; without DNA, the TCRdb call of TRBD2 cannot be checked. The CDR3 runs 15 residues. Germline V lookup: CDR1 SGHTA, CDR2 FQGNSA. CDR3 in amino acids: CASSLGGLAESTQYF.

This chain joins TRBV12-3 or TRBV12-4 and TRBJ2-7; TCRdb lists TRBD1, though no DNA is available to test this call. The CDR3 loop spans 15 amino acids. CDR3 residues: CASSLRTGLSYEQYF.

The genes are TRBV29-1 and TRBJ2-3; TCRdb designates TRBD2, a call that cannot be tested without DNA. Germline V lookup: CDR1 SQVTM, CDR2 ANQGSEA. This CDR3 contains 13 residues. CDR3 sequence: CSVEAGSGDTQYF.

The genes are TRBV5-6 and TRBJ2-5; TCRdb's D call, TRBD1, is unchecked because there is no DNA. Germline V gene data show CDR1 as SGHDT and CDR2 as YYEEEE. The CDR3 covers 14 residues. The CDR3 loop is CASSQTGSQETQYF. Full variable domain (remainder filled in from reference TRBV5-6 and TRBJ2-5): DAGVTQSPTHLIKTRGQQVTLRCSPKSGHDTVSWYQQALGQGPQFIFQYYEEEERQRGNFPDRFSGHQFPNYSSELNVNALLLGDSALYLCASSQTGSQETQYFGPGTRLLVL.

V and J are TRBV20-1 and TRBJ2-5. The germline gives CDR1 DFQATT, CDR2 SNEGSKA (reference sequence). This CDR3 is 15 amino acids long. The CDR3 loop reads CSARDPRGPQETQYF.